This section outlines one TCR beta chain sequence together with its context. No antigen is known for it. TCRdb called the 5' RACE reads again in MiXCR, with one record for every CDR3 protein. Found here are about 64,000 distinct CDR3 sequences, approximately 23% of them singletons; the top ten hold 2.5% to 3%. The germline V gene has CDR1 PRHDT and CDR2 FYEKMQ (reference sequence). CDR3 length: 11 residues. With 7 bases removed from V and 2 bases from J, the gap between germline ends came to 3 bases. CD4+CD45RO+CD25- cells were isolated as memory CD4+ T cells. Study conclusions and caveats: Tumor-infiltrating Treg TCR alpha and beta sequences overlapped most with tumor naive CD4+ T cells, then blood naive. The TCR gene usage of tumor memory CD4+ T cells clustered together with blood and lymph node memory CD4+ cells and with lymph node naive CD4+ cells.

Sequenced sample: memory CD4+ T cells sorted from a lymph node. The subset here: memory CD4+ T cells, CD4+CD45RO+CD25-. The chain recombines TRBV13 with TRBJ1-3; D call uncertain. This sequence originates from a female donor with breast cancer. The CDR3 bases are TGTGCCAGCAAGGCTGGAAACACCATATATTTT. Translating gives CASKAGNTIYF.